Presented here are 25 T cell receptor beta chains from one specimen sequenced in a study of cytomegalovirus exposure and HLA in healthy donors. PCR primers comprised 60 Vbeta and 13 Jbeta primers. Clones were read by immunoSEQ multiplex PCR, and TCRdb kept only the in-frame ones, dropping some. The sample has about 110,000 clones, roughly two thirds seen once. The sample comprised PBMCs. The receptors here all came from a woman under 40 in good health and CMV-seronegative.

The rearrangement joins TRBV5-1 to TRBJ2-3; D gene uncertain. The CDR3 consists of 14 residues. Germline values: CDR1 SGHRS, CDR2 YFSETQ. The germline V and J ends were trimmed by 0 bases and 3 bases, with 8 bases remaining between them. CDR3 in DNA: TGCGCCAGCAGCTTGGATATTAGAACAGATACGCAGTATTTT. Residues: CASSLDIRTDTQYF.

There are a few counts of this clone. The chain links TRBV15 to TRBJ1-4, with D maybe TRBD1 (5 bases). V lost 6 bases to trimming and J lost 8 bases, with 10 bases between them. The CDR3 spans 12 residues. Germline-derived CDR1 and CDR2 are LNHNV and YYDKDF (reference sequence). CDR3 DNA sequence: TGTGCCACCAGTGAGGCAGGGGAAAAACTGTTTTTT. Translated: CATSEAGEKLFF.

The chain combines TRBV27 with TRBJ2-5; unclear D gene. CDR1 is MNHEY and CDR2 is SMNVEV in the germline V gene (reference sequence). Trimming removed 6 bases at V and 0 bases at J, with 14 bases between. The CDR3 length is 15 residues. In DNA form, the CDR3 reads TGTGCCAGCAGCCCTGTTGGAGTATACCAAGAGACCCAGTACTTC. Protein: CASSPVGVYQETQYF.

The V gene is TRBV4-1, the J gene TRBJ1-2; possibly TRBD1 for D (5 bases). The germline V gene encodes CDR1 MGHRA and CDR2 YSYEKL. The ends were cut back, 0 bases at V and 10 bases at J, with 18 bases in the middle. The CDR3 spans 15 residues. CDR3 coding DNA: TGCGCCAGCAGCCAAGATAGCCAGGGTCTGCGGGACTACACCTTC. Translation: CASSQDSQGLRDYTF.

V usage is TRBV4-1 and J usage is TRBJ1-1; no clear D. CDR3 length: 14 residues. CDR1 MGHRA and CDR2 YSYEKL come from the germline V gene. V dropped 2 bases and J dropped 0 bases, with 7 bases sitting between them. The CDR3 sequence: CASSQLGMNTEAFF. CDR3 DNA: TGCGCCAGCAGCCAACTAGGAATGAACACTGAAGCTTTCTTT.

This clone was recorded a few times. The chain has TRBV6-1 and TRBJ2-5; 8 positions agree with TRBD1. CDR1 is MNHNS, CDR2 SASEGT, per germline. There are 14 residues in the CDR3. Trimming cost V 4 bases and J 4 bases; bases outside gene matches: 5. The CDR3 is CASSGDRGGETQYF. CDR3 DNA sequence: TGTGCCAGCAGTGGAGACAGGGGCGGAGAGACCCAGTACTTC.

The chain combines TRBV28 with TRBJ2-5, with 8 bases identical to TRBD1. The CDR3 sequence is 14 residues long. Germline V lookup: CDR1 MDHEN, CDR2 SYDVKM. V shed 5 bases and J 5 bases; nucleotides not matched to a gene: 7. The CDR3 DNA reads TGTGCCAGCAGTATCTCAGGGGGCGGTGAGACCCAGTACTTC. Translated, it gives CASSISGGGETQYF. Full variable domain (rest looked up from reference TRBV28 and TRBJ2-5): DVKVTQSSRYLVKRTGEKVFLECVQDMDHENMFWYRQDPGLGLRLIYFSYDVKMKEKGDIPEGYSVSREKKERFSLILESASTNQTSMYLCASSISGGGETQYFGPGTRLLVL.

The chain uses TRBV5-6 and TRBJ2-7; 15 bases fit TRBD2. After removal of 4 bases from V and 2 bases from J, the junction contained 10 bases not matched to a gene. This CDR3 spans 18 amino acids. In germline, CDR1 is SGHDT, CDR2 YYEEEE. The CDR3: CASSGTSGRFSTAYEQYF. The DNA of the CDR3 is TGTGCCAGCAGCGGGACTAGCGGGAGGTTTTCCACAGCCTACGAGCAGTACTTC.

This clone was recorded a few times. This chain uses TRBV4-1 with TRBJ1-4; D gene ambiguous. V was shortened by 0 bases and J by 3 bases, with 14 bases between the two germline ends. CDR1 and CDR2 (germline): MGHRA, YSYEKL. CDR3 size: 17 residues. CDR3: CASSQEPLRGANEKLFF. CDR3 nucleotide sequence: TGCGCCAGCAGCCAAGAGCCTCTTCGGGGAGCTAATGAAAAACTGTTTTTT.

CDR3 DNA: TGTGCCAGCTCAACAGCGGGAGGGCGTAACAATGAGCAGTTCTTC. Protein: CASSTAGGRNNEQFF. The rearrangement joins TRBV6-5 to TRBJ2-1; 10 nucleotides agree with TRBD2. Germline lookup yields CDR1 MNHEY and CDR2 SVGAGI. This CDR3 contains 15 residues. Trimming removed 8 bases from V and 5 bases from J; junction bases left unmatched: 9.

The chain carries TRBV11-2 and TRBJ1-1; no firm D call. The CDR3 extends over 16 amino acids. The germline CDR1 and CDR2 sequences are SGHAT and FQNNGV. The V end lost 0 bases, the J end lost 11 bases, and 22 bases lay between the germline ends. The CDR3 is CASSLDTWSHPSLAFF. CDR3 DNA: TGTGCCAGCAGCTTAGACACATGGTCCCATCCATCGCTGGCTTTCTTT. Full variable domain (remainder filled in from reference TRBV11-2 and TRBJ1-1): EAGVAQSPRYKIIEKRQSVAFWCNPISGHATLYWYQQILGQGPKLLIQFQNNGVVDDSQLPKDRFSAERLKGVDSTLKIQPAKLEDSAVYLCASSLDTWSHPSLAFFGQGTRLTVV.

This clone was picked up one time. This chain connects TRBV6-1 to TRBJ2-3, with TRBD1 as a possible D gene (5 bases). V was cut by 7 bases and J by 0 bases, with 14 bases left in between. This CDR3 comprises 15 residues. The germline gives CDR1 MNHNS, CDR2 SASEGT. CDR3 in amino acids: CASNRPGQSTDTQYF. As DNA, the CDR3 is TGTGCCAGCAACCGCCCTGGACAAAGCACAGATACGCAGTATTTT.

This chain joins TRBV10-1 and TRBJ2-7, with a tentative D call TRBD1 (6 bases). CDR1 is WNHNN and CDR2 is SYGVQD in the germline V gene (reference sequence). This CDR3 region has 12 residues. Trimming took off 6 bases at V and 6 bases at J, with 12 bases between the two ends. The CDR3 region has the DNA TGCGCCAGCAGCAGCCCCAGGGGCGAGCAGTACTTC. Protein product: CASSSPRGEQYF.

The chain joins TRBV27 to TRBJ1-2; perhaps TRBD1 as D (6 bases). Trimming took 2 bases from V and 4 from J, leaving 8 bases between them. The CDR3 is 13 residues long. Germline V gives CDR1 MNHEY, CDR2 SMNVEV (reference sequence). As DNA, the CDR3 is TGTGCCAGCAGTTTAGGGACAAGCTATGGCTACACCTTC. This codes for CASSLGTSYGYTF.

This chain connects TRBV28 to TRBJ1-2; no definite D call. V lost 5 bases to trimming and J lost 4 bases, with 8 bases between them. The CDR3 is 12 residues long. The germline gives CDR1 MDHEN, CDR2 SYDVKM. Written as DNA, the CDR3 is TGTGCCAGCAGTGATGGCCTCTATGGCTACACCTTC. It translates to CASSDGLYGYTF.

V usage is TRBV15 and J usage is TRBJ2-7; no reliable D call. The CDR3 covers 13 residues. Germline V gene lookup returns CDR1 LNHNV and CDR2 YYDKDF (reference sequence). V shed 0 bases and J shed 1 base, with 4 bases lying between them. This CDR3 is CATSRDSSYEQYF. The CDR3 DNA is TGTGCCACCAGCAGAGATTCATCCTACGAGCAGTACTTC.

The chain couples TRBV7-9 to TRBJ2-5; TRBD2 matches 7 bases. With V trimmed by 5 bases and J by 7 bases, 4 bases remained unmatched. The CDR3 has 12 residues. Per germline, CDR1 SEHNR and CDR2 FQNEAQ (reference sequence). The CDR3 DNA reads TGTGCCAGCAGCCCGGGGGGTGGGACCCAGTACTTC. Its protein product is CASSPGGGTQYF.

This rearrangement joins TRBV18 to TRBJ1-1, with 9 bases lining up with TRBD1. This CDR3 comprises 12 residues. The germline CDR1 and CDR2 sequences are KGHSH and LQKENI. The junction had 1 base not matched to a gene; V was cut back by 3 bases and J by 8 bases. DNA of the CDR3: TGTGCCAGCTCACCCACAGGGGGCGAAGCTTTCTTT. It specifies CASSPTGGEAFF.

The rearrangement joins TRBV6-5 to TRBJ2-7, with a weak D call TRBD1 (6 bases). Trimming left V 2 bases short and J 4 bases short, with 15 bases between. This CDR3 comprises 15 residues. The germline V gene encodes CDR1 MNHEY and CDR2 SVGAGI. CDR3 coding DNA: TGTGCCAGCAGTTACGCCGGGACAAGTGAATACGAGCAGTACTTC. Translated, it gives CASSYAGTSEYEQYF.

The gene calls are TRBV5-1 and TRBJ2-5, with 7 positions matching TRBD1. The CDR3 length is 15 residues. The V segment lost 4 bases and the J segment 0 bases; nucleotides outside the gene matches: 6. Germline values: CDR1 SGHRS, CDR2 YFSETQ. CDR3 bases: TGCGCCAGCAGCGTCACGACAGGGTACCAAGAGACCCAGTACTTC. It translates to CASSVTTGYQETQYF.

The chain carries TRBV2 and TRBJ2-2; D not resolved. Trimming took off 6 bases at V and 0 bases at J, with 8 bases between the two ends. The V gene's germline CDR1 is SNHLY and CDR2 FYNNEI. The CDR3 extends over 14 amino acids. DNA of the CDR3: TGTGCCAGCAGACTGTCCGCGAACACCGGGGAGCTGTTTTTT. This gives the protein CASRLSANTGELFF.

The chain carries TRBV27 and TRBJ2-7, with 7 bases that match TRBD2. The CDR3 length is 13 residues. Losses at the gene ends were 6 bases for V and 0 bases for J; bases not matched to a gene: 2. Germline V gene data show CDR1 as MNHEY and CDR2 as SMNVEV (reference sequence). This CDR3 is CASRTSVSYEQYF. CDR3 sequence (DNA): TGTGCCAGCAGAACTAGCGTCTCCTACGAGCAGTACTTC.

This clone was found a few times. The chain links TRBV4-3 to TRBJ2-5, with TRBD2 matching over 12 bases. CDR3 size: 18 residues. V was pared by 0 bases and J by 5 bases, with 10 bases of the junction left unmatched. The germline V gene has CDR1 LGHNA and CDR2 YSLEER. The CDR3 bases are TGCGCCAGCAGCCAAGATACGCCTAGCGGGAGGGCCGGCGAGACCCAGTACTTC. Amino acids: CASSQDTPSGRAGETQYF.

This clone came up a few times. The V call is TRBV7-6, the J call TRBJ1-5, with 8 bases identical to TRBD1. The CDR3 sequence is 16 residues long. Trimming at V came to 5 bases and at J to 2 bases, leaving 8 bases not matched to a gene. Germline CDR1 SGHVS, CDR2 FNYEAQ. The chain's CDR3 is CASSPRTGKGNQPQHF. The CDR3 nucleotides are TGTGCCAGCAGCCCTCGGACAGGGAAGGGCAATCAGCCCCAGCATTTT.

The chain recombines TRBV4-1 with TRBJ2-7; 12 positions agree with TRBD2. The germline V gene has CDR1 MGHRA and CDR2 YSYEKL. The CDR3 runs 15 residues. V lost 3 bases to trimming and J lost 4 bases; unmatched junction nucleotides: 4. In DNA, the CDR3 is TGCGCCAGCAGCCATTCTCTAGCGGGAGGGTACGAGCAGTACTTC. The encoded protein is CASSHSLAGGYEQYF.